This TCR beta chain was identified in a study of yellow fever vaccine responses in identical twins. This clonotype was seen a single time. Its antigen is not known. TCRdb reanalysed the RT-PCR reads using MiXCR and keeps one entry per CDR3 protein. Here the sample spans about 16,000 distinct CDR3 sequences, approximately 80% being singletons. V trimming: 4 bases; J trimming: 2 bases; junction bases outside the gene matches: 2. This CDR3 is built from 13 residues. Findings of the study overall: Reportedly, the response of twins' T cells to the vaccine seemed partly convergent, partly personalized.

The V gene is TRBV23-1, the J gene TRBJ2-7, with TRBD1 matching over 7 bases. TRBV23-1 is an open reading frame whose function is uncertain. The source of this sequence is a woman aged 18-29 years who received the yellow fever vaccine. Sequencing used T cells from blood (PBMCs), unsorted or a sorted subset (not recorded which), obtained before or after yellow fever vaccination (not recorded which). The CDR3 here is CASSPGTAYEQYF. The CDR3 DNA follows: TGCGCCAGCAGTCCAGGGACAGCCTACGAGCAGTACTTC.